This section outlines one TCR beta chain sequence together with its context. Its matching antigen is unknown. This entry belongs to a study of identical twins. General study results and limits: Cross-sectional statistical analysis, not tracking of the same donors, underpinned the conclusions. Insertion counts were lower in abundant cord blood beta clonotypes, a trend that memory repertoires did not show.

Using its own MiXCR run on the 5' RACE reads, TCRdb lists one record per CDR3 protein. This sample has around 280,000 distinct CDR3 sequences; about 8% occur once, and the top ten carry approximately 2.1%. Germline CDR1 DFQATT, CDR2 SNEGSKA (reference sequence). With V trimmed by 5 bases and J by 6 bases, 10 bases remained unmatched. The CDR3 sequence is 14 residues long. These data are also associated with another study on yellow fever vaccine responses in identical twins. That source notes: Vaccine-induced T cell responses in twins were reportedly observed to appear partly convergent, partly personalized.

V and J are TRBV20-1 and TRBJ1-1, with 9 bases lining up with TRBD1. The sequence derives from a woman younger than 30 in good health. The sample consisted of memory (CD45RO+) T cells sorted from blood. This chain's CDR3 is CSADSGTGFSEAFF. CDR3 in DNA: TGCAGTGCTGATTCCGGGACAGGGTTCTCTGAAGCTTTCTTT.